Each of the 14 T cell receptor beta chains below was sequenced from the same sample in a study of T cell repertoires in cytomegalovirus infection. Antigens for these TCRs are unknown. TCRdb fed the reads into MiXCR, producing one record per CDR3 protein. Found here are about 700,000 distinct CDR3 sequences, about 30% of them singletons; the top ten hold 15% to 20%. Sequences were derived from cultured PBMCs, sampled from culture after CMV antigen stimulation. These receptors came from a human donor in good health (CMV status not recorded). Some clones in this sample may be carry-over from other donors' samples.

This clonotype was seen at least ten times. The rearrangement joins TRBV20-1 to TRBJ1-4; 7 bases line up with TRBD1. Germline CDR1 and CDR2: DFQATT and SNEGSKA (reference sequence). CDR3 length: 14 residues. The ends lost 2 bases at V and 7 bases at J; junction bases unmatched: 7. The CDR3 here is CSARRQGSGEKLFF. The CDR3 coding sequence is TGCAGTGCTAGAAGACAGGGTAGCGGTGAAAAACTGTTTTTT.

This clonotype has just a few counts. This chain uses TRBV6-2 or TRBV6-3 with TRBJ2-1; weak D call: TRBD2 (6 bases). V lost 0 bases, J lost 12 bases, and 15 bases lay in between. This CDR3 is 14 amino acids long. The V gene's germline CDR1 is MNHEY and CDR2 SVGEGT. This CDR3 is CASSYSMTPRGQFF. In DNA form, the CDR3 reads TGTGCCAGCAGTTACTCGATGACTCCGCGGGGGCAGTTCTTC.

In this sample, this clonotype turned up a few times. The chain combines TRBV6-5 with TRBJ1-3; no clear D. The CDR3 is 15 residues long. Deletions cut 8 bases from V and 5 bases from J, with 19 bases between. Germline CDR1 MNHEY, CDR2 SVGAGI. The CDR3, as DNA: TGTGCCAGCTATGAGGCAGGAGCTACCCGAAACACCATATATTTT. This gives the protein CASYEAGATRNTIYF.

This clonotype was found many times. The chain has TRBV7-2 and TRBJ2-7; D possibly corresponds to TRBD2 (6 bases). Per the germline V gene, CDR1 is SGHTA and CDR2 is FQGNSA. Trimming stripped 1 base from V and 0 bases from J, with 7 bases between. The CDR3 sequence is 14 residues long. The CDR3 sequence is CASSLGLGSYEQYF. CDR3 nucleotides: TGTGCCAGCAGCTTAGGACTAGGCTCCTACGAGCAGTACTTC.

J is TRBJ1-4 and V is TRBV7-6; a weak D match, TRBD1 (6 bases). Per germline, CDR1 SGHVS and CDR2 FNYEAQ. V shed 5 bases and J shed 3 bases, with 19 bases lying between them. This CDR3 spans 17 amino acids. The CDR3 protein is CASSGRDRTAPNEKLFF. The CDR3, as DNA: TGTGCCAGCAGCGGAAGAGATAGGACAGCGCCTAATGAAAAACTGTTTTTT.

There are a few counts of this clonotype. At one end the junction does not follow the germline gene, possibly because of a read error. V is TRBV12-3 or TRBV12-4 and J is TRBJ1-1; D gene uncertain. The CDR3 contains 12 residues. The CDR3 reads CASSFDLNDRNF. DNA for the CDR3: TGTGCCAGCAGTTTTGATTTAAATGACCGTAACTTT.

This clonotype was observed a handful of times. The CDR3 DNA sequence: TGTGCCACCAGCAGAGTAAGGGCCGGGGAGCTGTTTTTT. Its protein product is CATSRVRAGELFF. This chain joins TRBV15 and TRBJ2-2; D not resolved. V was trimmed by 1 base and J by 6 bases, leaving 6 bases between them. Looked up from germline, CDR1 is LNHNV and CDR2 is YYDKDF (reference sequence). This CDR3 is built from 13 residues.

The J gene is TRBJ1-1, the V gene TRBV11-2; the D is unclear. The V gene's germline CDR1 is SGHAT and CDR2 FQNNGV. V lost 0 bases to trimming and J lost 1 base, with 9 bases between them. The CDR3 spans 15 residues. Written as DNA, the CDR3 is TGTGCCAGCAGCTTAGAGATAATAGGGAACACTGAAGCTTTCTTT. Amino acids: CASSLEIIGNTEAFF. Full variable domain (rest looked up from reference TRBV11-2 and TRBJ1-1): EAGVAQSPRYKIIEKRQSVAFWCNPISGHATLYWYQQILGQGPKLLIQFQNNGVVDDSQLPKDRFSAERLKGVDSTLKIQPAKLEDSAVYLCASSLEIIGNTEAFFGQGTRLTVV.

This clonotype was counted at least ten times. The rearrangement links TRBV19 to TRBJ1-1; D gene ambiguous. This CDR3 is 13 amino acids long. Trimming cost V 9 bases and J 0 bases, with 11 bases left between them. Germline CDR1 LNHDA, CDR2 SQIVND (reference sequence). The CDR3 sequence: CASHQTVNTEAFF. The CDR3 DNA sequence: TGTGCCAGCCATCAGACGGTGAACACTGAAGCTTTCTTT.

This clonotype has ten or more counts. The chain joins TRBV6-6 to TRBJ1-2, with no clear D. Trimming removed 0 bases at V and 8 bases at J, with 13 bases between. CDR3 length equals 14 residues. Germline CDR1 reads MNHNY; CDR2 reads SVGAGI (reference sequence). As DNA, the CDR3 is TGTGCCAGCAGTTACTCTGAGGGTTCAGGAGGCTACACCTTC. Protein sequence: CASSYSEGSGGYTF.

This clonotype showed up many times. V usage is TRBV7-7 and J usage is TRBJ2-1; D uncertain. Trimming removed 5 bases at V and 5 bases at J, with 10 bases between. Germline CDR1 and CDR2: SSHAT and FNYEAQ (reference sequence). CDR3 size: 13 residues. The CDR3 protein is CASSLGQHNEQFF. CDR3 in DNA: TGTGCCAGCAGCCTCGGGCAGCACAATGAGCAGTTCTTC.

About this clonotype itself: The junction and the germline gene differ at one end; a read error may be behind it. The chain employs TRBV2 and TRBJ2-5, with a tentative D call TRBD2 (7 bases). The germline gives CDR1 SNHLY, CDR2 FYNNEI. This CDR3 contains 16 residues. The CDR3: CASSFKEGGYQETQCF. DNA for the CDR3: TGTGCCAGCAGTTTCAAGGAGGGGGGGTACCAAGAGACCCAGTGCTTC.

The gene calls are TRBV4-1 and TRBJ2-7, with 7 positions matching TRBD2. V lost 1 base, J lost 3 bases, and 3 bases stayed unmatched. CDR3 length: 14 amino acids. CDR1 and CDR2 from the germline V gene are MGHRA and YSYEKL. CDR3 loop: CASSQVGGNYEQYF. CDR3 DNA: TGCGCCAGCAGCCAAGTGGGGGGGAACTACGAGCAGTACTTC.

This clonotype has only a few counts. V gene TRBV6-1 combines with J gene TRBJ2-1, with unresolved D. Trimming removed 10 bases at V and 4 bases at J, with 17 bases between. CDR1 is MNHNS and CDR2 is SASEGT in the germline V gene. The CDR3 is 14 amino acids. Here the CDR3 DNA reads TGTGCCACCACCGTGGGCCTCCAATACAATGAGCAGTTCTTC. Protein sequence: CATTVGLQYNEQFF.